The 6 T cell receptor beta chains given below trace back to one sample, sequenced in a study of T-cell memory formation after mild COVID-19. TCRdb used MiXCR to reprocess the 5' RACE reads, holding one entry per CDR3 protein. The repertoire holds about 190,000 distinct CDR3 sequences, about 17% seen once, with roughly 2.6% in the top ten. Sequencing was performed on PBMCs or a T cell subset sorted from them (not recorded which). These receptors were collected from an adult woman who had mild COVID-19 (a few samples of this study predate the infection). Cell type and time point are not known.

This clonotype turned up a few times. The V and J genes are TRBV20-1 and TRBJ2-7; the D gene could be TRBD1 or TRBD2 (5 bases each). Germline V CDR1 and CDR2: DFQATT, SNEGSKA (reference sequence). Trimming removed 1 base at V and 0 bases at J, with 13 bases between. The CDR3 length is 15 residues. CDR3 residues: CSARAPGRYSYEQYF. The CDR3, as DNA: TGCAGTGCTAGAGCGCCGGGACGGTACTCCTACGAGCAGTACTTC.

The chain combines TRBV5-5 with TRBJ1-2; D remains ambiguous. The V end was cut by 2 bases, the J end by 1 base, with 9 bases between. There are 14 residues in the CDR3. Germline values: CDR1 SGHKS, CDR2 YYEKEE (reference sequence). In nucleotides, the CDR3 is TGTGCCAGCAGCTTTGTAACCGTTAACTATGGCTACACCTTC. As protein: CASSFVTVNYGYTF.

This clonotype has more than one count but fewer than ten. The J gene is TRBJ2-3, the V gene TRBV5-1, with 8 bases that match TRBD2. With 4 bases clipped from V and 2 bases from J, the junction kept 6 bases outside the gene matches. Germline lookup yields CDR1 SGHRS and CDR2 YFSETQ. CDR3 length: 15 residues. The CDR3 sequence: CASSPASGPTDTQYF. CDR3 sequence (DNA): TGCGCCAGCAGCCCAGCTAGCGGGCCCACAGATACGCAGTATTTT. The entire variable domain, with the rest obtained from reference TRBV5-1 and TRBJ2-3, is as follows: KAGVTQTPRYLIKTRGQQVTLSCSPISGHRSVSWYQQTPGQGLQFLFEYFSETQRNKGNFPGRFSGRQFSNSRSEMNVSTLELGDSALYLCASSPASGPTDTQYFGPGTRLTVL.

The CDR3, as DNA: TGCAGTGCTAGAGAACCGGGACAGGATAAAAACATTCAGTACTTC. Its protein is CSAREPGQDKNIQYF. This rearrangement joins TRBV20-1 to TRBJ2-4; 8 bases fit TRBD1. The germline gives CDR1 DFQATT, CDR2 SNEGSKA (reference sequence). The CDR3 contains 15 residues. The V and J ends lost 0 bases and 4 bases, in that order; junction bases with no gene match: 5.

This clonotype came up a few times. The genes are TRBV20-1 and TRBJ1-1; TRBD1 matches at 8 bases. The V and J ends lost 5 bases and 3 bases, in that order; junction bases with no gene match: 11. The CDR3 runs to 15 residues. The germline gives CDR1 DFQATT, CDR2 SNEGSKA (reference sequence). DNA of the CDR3: TGCAGTGCTCCCGCCCTGGCCAGGGGGCACACTGAAGCTTTCTTT. Its protein is CSAPALARGHTEAFF.

This rearrangement joins TRBV18 to TRBJ1-6, with 7 bases identical to TRBD1. The CDR3 sequence is 14 residues long. With 5 bases clipped from V and 6 bases from J, the junction kept 4 bases outside the gene matches. Germline V gene lookup returns CDR1 KGHSH and CDR2 LQKENI. This chain's CDR3 is CASSETGTNSPLHF. The CDR3 DNA reads TGTGCCAGCTCAGAGACAGGGACTAATTCACCCCTCCACTTT.